This TCR beta chain came from a study of lymphopenia after photon versus proton radiotherapy. Trimming took 6 bases from V and 2 from J, leaving 16 bases between them. Germline V CDR1 and CDR2: MNHNS, SASEGT. CDR3 size: 15 residues. Measured with immunoSEQ multiplex PCR; TCRdb has only the in-frame clones, and not every one. The table lists 25,000 to 30,000 clones, more than 75% of them singletons, with under 0.9% in the top ten. The specimen comprised peripheral blood, sampled from a patient treated with photon-based radiotherapy. This chain joins TRBV6-1 and TRBJ2-5, with D perhaps matching TRBD2 (5 bases). The receptor was isolated from a woman aged 45-65 years with cholangiocarcinoma. The DNA of the CDR3 is TGTGCCAGCAGGGACTGGAGCCACCTACAAGAGACCCAGTACTTC. Translating gives CASRDWSHLQETQYF.